These 2 T cell receptor beta chains share one sample of origin, sequenced in a study of T cell changes during pregnancy in multiple sclerosis. The protocol was immunoSEQ multiplex PCR, while the TCRdb copy is restricted to in-frame clones and leaves out a portion. There are 30,000 to 45,000 clones in the sample; roughly 90% occur only once, and about an eighth lies in the top ten. Sequencing used CD8+ T cells from peripheral blood mononuclear cells, obtained in the first trimester of pregnancy. These receptors were collected from a female donor with multiple sclerosis, enrolled in a pregnancy study.

This clone came up once. The CDR3 loop is CASSTRDRGREGGVNTEAFF. The CDR3 nucleotides read TGTGCCAGCAGCACCCGGGACAGGGGGCGCGAGGGTGGGGTGAACACTGAAGCTTTCTTT. This chain uses TRBV13 with TRBJ1-1, with 12 bases fitting TRBD1. Losses at the gene ends were 5 bases for V and 0 bases for J; bases not matched to a gene: 16. Germline CDR1 reads PRHDT; CDR2 reads FYEKMQ (reference sequence). CDR3 length: 20 residues. Full variable domain (rest looked up from reference TRBV13 and TRBJ1-1): AAGVIQSPRHLIKEKRETATLKCYPIPRHDTVYWYQQGPGQDPQFLISFYEKMQSDKGSIPDRFSAQQFSDYHSELNMSSLELGDSALYFCASSTRDRGREGGVNTEAFFGQGTRLTVV.

This rearrangement joins TRBV13 to TRBJ2-1; D not certain. This CDR3 is built from 16 residues. V shed 4 bases and J shed 0 bases, with 13 bases lying between them. Per the germline V gene, CDR1 is PRHDT and CDR2 is FYEKMQ (reference sequence). The CDR3, as DNA: TGTGCCAGCAGCTCGACTGGCCGGAGCTCCTACAATGAGCAGTTCTTC. As protein: CASSSTGRSSYNEQFF.